The subject of this entry is one T cell receptor (beta chain). These data are taken from a study of blood T cell repertoires in COVID-19. The ends lost 3 bases at V and 6 bases at J; junction bases unmatched: 10. Per the germline V gene, CDR1 is GTSNPN and CDR2 is SVGIG (reference sequence). The CDR3 is 15 amino acids. Some clones are missing from TCRdb's copy, which holds only in-frame ones; the method was immunoSEQ multiplex PCR. The sample contains 120,000 to 150,000 clones, approximately 85% of which appear only once. This TCR was sampled from an older woman with COVID-19, enrolled during active disease. J is TRBJ2-4 and V is TRBV30, with 8 bases matching TRBD1. The sample comprised peripheral blood. The CDR3 nucleotides read TGTGCCTGGAGCCCCGGCAGGGGGCGGGGAAACATTCAGTACTTC. Translated, it gives CAWSPGRGRGNIQYF.